Listed below are T cell receptor beta chains from one sample, sequenced in a study of T cells after yellow fever vaccination. TCRdb itself ran the 5' RACE reads through MiXCR, one entry per CDR3 protein. Here the sample spans a few hundred thousand distinct CDR3 sequences, roughly 8.6% being singletons. The input for sequencing was PBMCs, taken around 45 days after the first yellow fever vaccination. The receptors shown here come from a man younger than 35 who received the YFV17D yellow fever vaccine. Both conserved end residues are part of each CDR3. A D gene is named only where the DNA matches it firmly. Only some rows state a clone size, as once, few, many or a class for expanded clones.

d_gene | j_gene | v_gene | abundance | CDR3aa | CDR3nt
- | TRBJ1-1 | TRBV4-2 | - | CASRKQDGGGTEAFF | TGTGCCAGCAGAAAACAGGACGGGGGAGGGACTGAAGCTTTCTTT
- | TRBJ2-1 | TRBV5-1 | - | CASSRDSGSYNEQFF | TGCGCCAGCAGCCGGGACTCTGGCTCCTACAATGAGCAGTTCTTC
- | TRBJ2-1 | TRBV10-3 | - | CAISGSPESSYNEQFF | TGTGCCATCAGTGGCAGTCCTGAGAGCTCCTACAATGAGCAGTTCTTC
- | TRBJ2-7 | TRBV13 | - | CASSYRQVDSYEQYF | TGTGCCAGCAGCTACCGACAGGTAGACTCCTACGAGCAGTACTTC
- | TRBJ2-6 | TRBV4-1 | - | CASSQVISGANVLTF | TGCGCCAGCAGCCAAGTTATCTCTGGGGCCAACGTCCTGACTTTC
TRBD2 | TRBJ2-5 | TRBV11-3 | few | CASSKGSGGHQETQYF | TGTGCCAGCAGCAAGGGAAGCGGGGGACATCAAGAGACCCAGTACTTC
- | TRBJ2-2 | TRBV10-2 | - | CASSELVGPDTGELFF | TGCGCCAGCAGTGAGCTCGTCGGACCTGACACCGGGGAGCTGTTTTTT
- | TRBJ2-3 | TRBV12-3/TRBV12-4 | - | CASSSTRPGTQYF | TGTGCCAGCAGTTCAACCAGGCCGGGTACGCAGTATTTC
- | TRBJ2-2 | TRBV7-9 | - | CASSAQGFGELFF | TGTGCCAGCAGCGCACAGGGTTTTGGGGAGCTGTTTTTT
TRBD1 | TRBJ2-1 | TRBV24-1 | - | CATSDSRQGASNEQFF | TGTGCCACCAGTGATTCGAGGCAGGGGGCAAGCAATGAGCAGTTCTTC
TRBD1 | TRBJ1-2 | TRBV7-6 | - | CASSPPGQGAGGYTF | TGTGCCAGCAGCCCGCCGGGACAGGGGGCGGGTGGCTACACCTTC
- | TRBJ2-1 | TRBV4-2 | - | CASSQDKGGSYNEQFF | TGTGCCAGCAGCCAAGATAAGGGGGGGTCCTACAATGAGCAGTTCTTC
- | TRBJ1-2 | TRBV2 | - | CASTPVATSYTF | TGTGCCAGCACCCCGGTTGCGACAAGCTACACCTTC
- | TRBJ1-5 | TRBV30 | few | CAWNLGDNQPQHF | TGTGCCTGGAATCTAGGGGACAATCAGCCCCAGCATTTT
TRBD2 | TRBJ2-7 | TRBV5-4 | few | CASSLVKTSGGYEQYF | TGTGCCAGCAGCTTGGTAAAGACTAGCGGGGGTTACGAGCAGTACTTC
- | TRBJ1-6 | TRBV20-1 | - | CSARSVNSPLDF | TGCAGTGCTAGATCTGTTAATTCACCCCTCGACTTT
- | TRBJ1-5 | TRBV7-8 | - | CASSLIPPNRDKDNQPQHF | TGTGCCAGCAGCTTAATTCCCCCCAACAGGGATAAGGACAATCAGCCCCAGCATTTT
TRBD1 | TRBJ1-1 | TRBV7-2 | many | CASSLDRGEAFF | TGTGCCAGCAGCTTAGACAGGGGTGAAGCTTTCTTT
- | TRBJ2-2 | TRBV7-2 | many | CASSSYTRGLFF | TGTGCCAGCAGCTCCTATACCCGGGGGCTGTTTTTT
TRBD1 | TRBJ2-5 | TRBV11-2 | - | CASSPRDRVLETQYF | TGTGCCAGCAGCCCCCGAGACAGGGTTTTGGAGACCCAGTACTTC
TRBD2 | TRBJ2-3 | TRBV20-1 | many | CSARAPGLGIPTDTQYF | TGCAGTGCTAGAGCCCCGGGACTAGGGATTCCCACGGATACGCAGTATTTT
- | TRBJ1-2 | TRBV4-3 | - | CASSQKGATAPIYGYTF | TGCGCCAGCAGCCAAAAGGGCGCGACGGCTCCAATCTATGGCTACACCTTC
- | TRBJ2-7 | TRBV11-2 | few | CASSLAAEYEQYF | TGTGCCAGCAGCTTAGCGGCAGAGTACGAGCAGTACTTC